This TCR beta chain emerged from a study of blood T cell repertoires in COVID-19. This CDR3 is built from 14 residues. With V trimmed by 6 bases and J by 0 bases, 1 base remained unmatched. The germline gives CDR1 MDHEN, CDR2 SYDVKM. Only in-frame clones appear in the TCRdb table, and some are missing; sequencing was by immunoSEQ multiplex PCR. Of about 40,000 clones listed, around 89% are singletons. Sequenced: peripheral blood. J is TRBJ2-1 and V is TRBV28; 8 bases map to TRBD2. This receptor was identified in a man aged 70-80 years with active COVID-19. This CDR3 reads CASRAGVSYNEQFF. In DNA form, the CDR3 reads TGTGCCAGCAGAGCGGGGGTCTCCTACAATGAGCAGTTCTTC. Using reference TRBV28 and TRBJ2-1 for the parts outside the CDR3, the full variable domain is DVKVTQSSRYLVKRTGEKVFLECVQDMDHENMFWYRQDPGLGLRLIYFSYDVKMKEKGDIPEGYSVSREKKERFSLILESASTNQTSMYLCASRAGVSYNEQFFGPGTRLTVL.